These 24 T cell receptor beta chains were sequenced from one sample in a study of T cells after yellow fever vaccination. TCRdb analysed the 5' RACE reads with MiXCR anew, one entry per CDR3 protein. The sample yields roughly 520,000 distinct CDR3 sequences, 20% to 25% seen once. Sequences were derived from PBMCs, sampled roughly 23 days after the first yellow fever vaccination. The receptors were gathered from a man in his late teens or twenties who received the YFV17D yellow fever vaccine.

The genes are TRBV6-5 and TRBJ2-4, with 7 bases matching TRBD1. Germline V CDR1 and CDR2: MNHEY, SVGAGI. Losses at the gene ends were 2 bases for V and 2 bases for J; bases not matched to a gene: 3. This CDR3 has 15 residues. The DNA of the CDR3 is TGTGCCAGCAGTTACACAGGGGTATCCAAAAACATTCAGTACTTC. Translation: CASSYTGVSKNIQYF.

This clonotype was recorded a few times. CDR3 amino acids: CASSYSIVVLAGTPYNEQFF. The CDR3 DNA is TGTGCCAGCAGTTACTCGATAGTGGTCCTCGCAGGGACGCCCTACAATGAGCAGTTCTTC. The rearrangement uses TRBV6-2 or TRBV6-3 and TRBJ2-1; D might be TRBD1 or TRBD2, each matching 5 bases. This CDR3 has 20 amino acids. From germline, CDR1 is MNHEY and CDR2 SVGEGT. Trimming took off 0 bases at V and 2 bases at J, with 23 bases between the two ends.

The CDR3 is CASSVGTSVSGELFF. As DNA, the CDR3 is TGCGCCAGCAGTGTGGGGACTAGCGTGTCCGGGGAGCTGTTTTTT. The chain carries TRBV5-1 and TRBJ2-2, with 10 bases that match TRBD2. Germline CDR1 SGHRS, CDR2 YFSETQ. The CDR3 length is 15 residues. J lost 6 bases, V lost 5 bases, and 7 bases had no gene match. Full variable domain (outside the CDR3, taken from reference TRBV5-1 and TRBJ2-2): KAGVTQTPRYLIKTRGQQVTLSCSPISGHRSVSWYQQTPGQGLQFLFEYFSETQRNKGNFPGRFSGRQFSNSRSEMNVSTLELGDSALYLCASSVGTSVSGELFFGEGSRLTVL.

This rearrangement joins TRBV18 to TRBJ2-5; no firm D call. The CDR3 contains 15 residues. Trimming removed 2 bases at V and 0 bases at J, with 10 bases between. CDR1 and CDR2 from the germline V gene are KGHSH and LQKENI. CDR3 coding DNA: TGTGCCAGCTCACCAAGGGCGATGAACCAAGAGACCCAGTACTTC. Its protein product is CASSPRAMNQETQYF.

This clonotype has only a few counts. This chain joins TRBV6-1 and TRBJ2-5, with TRBD1 as a possible D gene (6 bases). CDR3 length: 13 amino acids. Germline V CDR1 and CDR2: MNHNS, SASEGT. V was cut by 6 bases and J by 5 bases, with 13 bases left in between. In DNA form, the CDR3 reads TGTGCCAGCAGCAGGGACAATGCGGAGACCCAGTACTTC. It translates to CASSRDNAETQYF.

The chain has TRBV15 and TRBJ1-2; TRBD1 aligns across 8 bases. V gave up 1 base and J gave up 6 bases; unmatched junction bases: 7. Per the germline V gene, CDR1 is LNHNV and CDR2 is YYDKDF (reference sequence). This CDR3 comprises 15 residues. CDR3: CATSRVGTGDNGYTF. The CDR3 DNA follows: TGTGCCACCAGCAGAGTGGGGACAGGCGACAATGGCTACACCTTC.

The genes are TRBV19 and TRBJ2-3; 10 bases match TRBD2. CDR1 is LNHDA, CDR2 SQIVND, per germline (reference sequence). After removal of 6 bases from V and 2 bases from J, the junction contained 5 bases not matched to a gene. The CDR3 sequence is 15 residues long. The CDR3 DNA follows: TGTGCCAGTAGGGCTAGCGGGGGTCCCACAGATACGCAGTATTTT. Translated, it gives CASRASGGPTDTQYF.

This clonotype was detected a few times. This chain links TRBV28 with TRBJ2-1; D might be TRBD2 (5 bases). This CDR3 is built from 12 residues. CDR1 MDHEN and CDR2 SYDVKM come from the germline V gene. V was clipped by 6 bases and J by 4 bases, with 7 bases between them. The CDR3 DNA is TGTGCCAGCAGGACTAAGTACAATGAGCAGTTCTTC. The encoded protein is CASRTKYNEQFF.

The chain combines TRBV12-3 or TRBV12-4 with TRBJ2-1; 8 bases line up with TRBD1. The V gene end was trimmed by 5 bases and the J gene end by 8 bases; junction bases not matched to a gene: 11. The CDR3 spans 15 residues. This CDR3 is CASSATGGPPHEQFF. CDR3 nucleotides: TGTGCCAGCAGTGCCACAGGGGGGCCTCCCCATGAGCAGTTCTTC.

The chain combines TRBV5-1 with TRBJ1-2; 10 bases map to TRBD1. The junction had 3 bases not matched to a gene; V was cut back by 4 bases and J by 0 bases. This CDR3 has 15 amino acids. CDR1 is SGHRS and CDR2 is YFSETQ in the germline V gene. The CDR3 loop is CASSEGQGSNYGYTF. The CDR3 nucleotides read TGCGCCAGCAGCGAGGGACAGGGGTCTAACTATGGCTACACCTTC.

The rearrangement links TRBV6-5 to TRBJ2-3; possibly TRBD2 for D (7 bases). The V and J ends lost 4 bases and 1 base respectively, with 9 bases between them. Germline V gives CDR1 MNHEY, CDR2 SVGAGI. The CDR3 totals 14 residues. The CDR3, as DNA: TGTGCCAGCAGTTGGCGGGGGCGCACAGATACGCAGTATTTT. It yields the protein CASSWRGRTDTQYF.

This clonotype was counted between two and nine times. The chain uses TRBV7-6 and TRBJ2-3; D not certain. The V end lost 0 bases, the J end lost 2 bases, and 12 bases lay between the germline ends. Germline CDR1 reads SGHVS; CDR2 reads FNYEAQ. CDR3 length: 16 residues. The CDR3 sequence: CASSLAGLSFTDTQYF. The CDR3 DNA follows: TGTGCCAGCAGCTTAGCGGGTCTATCATTCACAGATACGCAGTATTTT. Filled out from reference TRBV7-6 and TRBJ2-3, the complete variable domain reads GAGVSQSPRYKVTKRGQDVALRCDPISGHVSLYWYRQALGQGPEFLTYFNYEAQQDKSGLPNDRFSAERPEGSISTLTIQRTEQRDSAMYRCASSLAGLSFTDTQYFGPGTRLTVL.

The genes are TRBV29-1 and TRBJ2-1; D remains unclear. Germline V CDR1 and CDR2: SQVTM, ANQGSEA. V was trimmed by 5 bases and J by 7 bases, leaving 6 bases between them. The CDR3 covers 10 residues. The CDR3 DNA sequence: TGCAGCGTTCAAGTAAATGAGCAGTTCTTC. Protein: CSVQVNEQFF.

This clonotype came up many times. The J gene is TRBJ2-2, the V gene TRBV6-5; possibly TRBD2 for D (6 bases). CDR3 size: 16 residues. Germline V gives CDR1 MNHEY, CDR2 SVGAGI. Deletions cut 2 bases from V and 2 bases from J, with 12 bases between. The CDR3 nucleotides read TGTGCCAGCAGTTACAGGGGAGGACTCAACACCGGGGAGCTGTTTTTT. Protein: CASSYRGGLNTGELFF.

The gene calls are TRBV5-4 and TRBJ2-5; unclear D gene. The germline gives CDR1 SGHNT, CDR2 YYREEE (reference sequence). V shed 3 bases and J shed 1 base, with 7 bases lying between them. This CDR3 comprises 13 residues. Here the CDR3 DNA reads TGTGCCAGCAGCTCTGACTTCCAAGAGACCCAGTACTTC. Protein product: CASSSDFQETQYF.

The CDR3, as DNA: TGTGCCAGCAGCTTGGCCAAGCTCCGCTCCTATAATTCACCCCTCCACTTT. Amino acid sequence: CASSLAKLRSYNSPLHF. The chain is built from TRBV5-5 and TRBJ1-6, with unresolved D. CDR3 length: 17 amino acids. V was trimmed by 0 bases and J by 0 bases, leaving 10 bases between them. CDR1 is SGHKS, CDR2 YYEKEE, per germline (reference sequence). Filled out from reference TRBV5-5 and TRBJ1-6, the complete variable domain reads DAGVTQSPTHLIKTRGQQVTLRCSPISGHKSVSWYQQVLGQGPQFIFQYYEKEERGRGNFPDRFSARQFPNYSSELNVNALLLGDSALYLCASSLAKLRSYNSPLHFGNGTRLTVT.

CDR3 nucleotide sequence: TGTGCCAGCAGCCGTGGGACGGGATACGAGCAGTACGTC. Protein: CASSRGTGYEQYV. The chain has TRBV7-2 and TRBJ2-7, with D perhaps given as TRBD1 or TRBD2 (5 bases each). The CDR3 has 13 residues. V shed 5 bases and J shed 4 bases, with 12 bases lying between them. Germline V gene data show CDR1 as SGHTA and CDR2 as FQGNSA.

This chain connects TRBV5-4 to TRBJ2-1, with 10 bases that match TRBD2. CDR1 is SGHNT, CDR2 YYREEE, per germline (reference sequence). The CDR3 sequence is 16 residues long. The trim removed 4 bases at V and 9 bases at J, leaving 13 bases unmatched. CDR3 sequence reads: CASSVQGLATNTEQFF. CDR3 bases: TGTGCCAGCAGCGTGCAGGGACTAGCGACTAACACTGAGCAGTTCTTC.

The rearrangement uses TRBV12-3 or TRBV12-4 and TRBJ2-5, with a possible D match to TRBD2 (7 bases). V shed 4 bases and J shed 5 bases, with 14 bases lying between them. The CDR3 totals 14 residues. CDR3 DNA: TGTGCCAGCAGTTGGGGGGGGGGGCCGGAGACCCAGTACTTC. Its translation: CASSWGGGPETQYF.

This clonotype turned up a few times. The chain has TRBV6-1 and TRBJ2-2; possibly TRBD1 for D (6 bases). The germline gives CDR1 MNHNS, CDR2 SASEGT. This CDR3 is built from 13 residues. Trimming left V 6 bases short and J 6 bases short, with 11 bases between. CDR3 protein: CASSFGQSGELFF. The CDR3 coding sequence is TGTGCCAGCAGCTTCGGACAGTCCGGGGAGCTGTTTTTT.

This clonotype showed up just a few times. The V and J genes are TRBV15 and TRBJ1-5; TRBD1 is a possible D gene (5 bases). The germline V and J ends were trimmed by 3 bases and 7 bases, with 10 bases remaining between them. Germline V gives CDR1 LNHNV, CDR2 YYDKDF (reference sequence). The CDR3 spans 13 residues. The DNA of the CDR3 is TGTGCCACCAGCAGCGGAGGGGAACAGCCCCAGCATTTT. Encoded protein: CATSSGGEQPQHF.

This chain connects TRBV12-3 or TRBV12-4 to TRBJ1-4; TRBD1 is a possible D gene (6 bases). This CDR3 has 14 amino acids. Trimming took off 3 bases at V and 8 bases at J, with 13 bases between the two ends. CDR3 in amino acids: CASSLGGTGEKLFF. The CDR3 nucleotides read TGTGCCAGCAGTTTGGGAGGAACAGGGGAAAAACTGTTTTTT.

Ten or more counts support this clonotype. The chain employs TRBV7-6 and TRBJ1-5, with 10 bases lining up with TRBD1. Germline CDR1 SGHVS, CDR2 FNYEAQ. The V segment lost 5 bases and the J segment 1 base; nucleotides outside the gene matches: 2. The CDR3 spans 15 residues. This CDR3 is CASSPGQGSNQPQHF. In DNA form, the CDR3 reads TGTGCCAGCAGCCCGGGACAGGGGAGCAATCAGCCCCAGCATTTT.

V and J are TRBV5-1 and TRBJ2-3; D may match TRBD1 or TRBD2 (6 bases each). CDR1 and CDR2 (germline): SGHRS, YFSETQ. The CDR3 is made up of 15 amino acids. V lost 2 bases and J 1 base, leaving 11 bases between the germline ends. Here the CDR3 DNA reads TGCGCCAGCAGCTTTGTGGGGGGCGGCACAGATACGCAGTATTTT. Its protein is CASSFVGGGTDTQYF.